The present T cell receptor beta chain was sequenced within a study of PD-L1 blockade in urothelial cancer (dated by TCRdb to the late 2010s). As for the study more broadly: Every patient began therapy in about 2014 and was given atezolizumab 1,200 mg intravenously every 3 weeks. Twenty-five of 29 patients were identified as males with urothelial cancer of bladder origin, and a prior smoking history was reported by 18 of 29 patients. Patients had an ECOG performance status of 0 or 1 and had received between 0 and 3 prior chemotherapy regimens. Blood samples were analyzed at two time points: 3 weeks after treatment start (second dose) and 6 weeks after treatment start. Blood samples gave median yields of around 150,000 T cells and 65,000 to 85,000 unique TCRs, along with a median clonality of roughly 0.08. The study was an exploratory multi-omic analysis of somatic, immune and clinical correlates of response to PD-L1 blockade with atezolizumab in urothelial cancer. Pretreatment tumor samples, along with matched peripheral blood serially collected before and after atezolizumab treatment, were subjected to TCR sequencing. Durable clinical benefit was defined as a progression-free survival longer than 6 months, and TCR features were additionally tested against progression-free survival and overall survival. Whole exome sequencing and RNA sequencing of pretreatment tumors were performed alongside TCR sequencing in the same patients. Durable clinical benefit was achieved by nine patients and was not achieved by 20 patients. Pretreatment blood TCR-seq was available for around 29 patients, at least one posttreatment blood collection was obtained for about 25 patients, and tumor TCR-seq was available for about 25 patients.

Results and caveats for the whole study, not just this receptor: Small sample size (n ≈ 30) and many exploratory analyses mean the results are intended to be hypothesis-generating. Among patients with durable benefit, tumor-associated TCR clones showed greater expansion in peripheral blood 3 weeks after treatment started (n ≈ 24, p = 0.022). A pretreatment peripheral blood TCR clonality below the median was linked to improved progression-free and overall survival.

The time point label corresponds to: peripheral blood 6 weeks after treatment start. A cohort of around 29 patients with locally advanced or metastatic urothelial carcinoma, treated at Memorial Sloan Kettering on a trial protocol, was included. Peripheral blood mononuclear cells were collected pretreatment and during treatment, at between 1 and 8 total time points per patient. The Qiagen DNeasy Blood extraction kit was used to purify genomic DNA from total PBMCs and tumor samples. PBMCs were collected pretreatment and during treatment and were isolated and stored as previously described. CDR3 length: 14 amino acids, cysteine to phenylalanine. CDR3 DNA is the only sequence kept; it has 42 bases, read in frame from the first base. Via the germline V gene, CDR1 is KGHSH and CDR2 LQKENI. V is cut by 3 bases and J by 0 bases, and the space between the germline ends is 6 bases. Each PCR received spiked-in synthetic TCR analog templates so that absolute template abundance could be estimated from read counts. Using the immunoSEQ assay, TCRbeta CDR3 regions were amplified from genomic DNA with bias-controlled V and J gene primers. Sequencing of rearranged TCRbeta segments was performed at approximately 20X coverage. The study's processing was this. Sequencing errors were corrected by clustering, and CDR3s were annotated against IMGT so that V, D and J genes could be assigned. Downstream analyses used only productive TCRbeta rearrangements and left out out-of-frame or stop-codon sequences. Clonality was computed as one minus Shannon entropy normalized by the log of the number of unique productive sequences. Fisher's exact test with Benjamini-Hochberg correction, at a threshold of adjusted p below 0.01, was used to find clones that differed between time points or between blood and tumor. TCRdb provides this immuneACCESS table in a form limited to in-frame rearrangements. Some clones are lacking; in checked studies, under half of them reflect an unresolved V gene, and why the rest are absent is not known. V and J calls and clone size follow that table, whereas D and trimming were derived from the DNA. The sample includes about 120,000 clones, with around 88% observed a single time. 1.5% to 2% of the sample belongs to the ten largest clones.

In the case of this clone: Its target antigen remains unknown. Per-base quality was not reported, and no clone a single base away is much larger than it.

The clonotype comes from a man between 60 and 75 years old with urothelial cancer. The material sequenced was PBMCs, taken around atezolizumab (anti-PD-L1) treatment. This chain is built from TRBV18 and TRBJ1-3; the D gene cannot be named for sure. DNA sequence: TGTGCCAGCTCACCGGGCAGCTCTGGAAACACCATATATTTT. Its product reads: CASSPGSSGNTIYF.